The T cell receptor beta chain described here comes from a study of shared clonotypes between healthy human individuals (dated by TCRdb to 2020 to 2021). Context from the whole study: The cohort included a few men and a couple of women between 18 and 49 years of age. Per donor, leukapheresis produced somewhere between about 0.85 and 9.5 billion PBMCs. The study deeply sequenced blood TCR repertoires of roughly five healthy adults to estimate repertoire size and the extent of clonotype sharing between individuals. Libraries were prepared and TCR repertoires were sequenced by different laboratories using diverse techniques, in order to increase sequencing depth and limit assay-specific biases.

Broader findings and caveats from the paper: Sampling was restricted to blood, and TCR repertoires in tissues likely differ from the TCR repertoires found in blood. Pairwise subsampling led to the expectation that sequencing depth would affect the degree of clonotype sharing among donors. The small number of donors limited the genetic and exposure-history diversity represented.

About this clone: There is no known antigen for this receptor. Within one base of it there is no much larger clone, and no base qualities were kept.

The V and J ends are trimmed by 7 bases and 6 bases, leaving 16 bases between them. CDR1 and CDR2 were assigned from the germline V gene as SGHTA and FQGTGA. CDR3 length: 13 amino acids, cysteine to phenylalanine. Only the CDR3 DNA is retained, 39 bases long and in frame from the first base. Using the deep immunoSEQ assay, multiplex PCR amplified TCR CDR3 regions from genomic DNA. Extracted genomic DNA from each cell subset was spread evenly across all wells of several immunoSEQ 96-well plates, with each plate serving as a replicate. Each replicate PCR for unsorted PBMC received 300 to 350 ng genomic DNA, equal to 25,000 to 30,000 T cell genomes. Ten immunoSEQ deep assay plates were used to sequence the unsorted PBMC genomic DNA. The purified libraries were quantified using a Qubit 3.0 fluorometer, sized with a Bioanalyzer 2100, and then quantified again using the KAPA Library Quantification kit. A separate single-read 150-cycle Illumina NextSeq 550 flow cell was used to sequence each immunoSEQ 96-well plate. As for the original processing: Because only junctional sequences without quality scores were contained in the immunoSEQ output, filtering matching that applied to full-length reads could not be performed. To assign V/J genes and CDR3, sequences were annotated using PyIR, a Python wrapper for IgBLAST v1.9, with IMGT germline references. Any read was removed if the V/J assignment was weak (E-value above 1e-6), the CDR3 was missing, or the read contained stop codons, out-of-frame junctions, or ambiguous translated residues. V3J clonotypes were defined as sequences sharing the same inferred V gene, J gene, and CDR3 amino acid sequence. Percentage overlap between repertoires was calculated by dividing the number of shared unique clonotypes by the size of the smaller repertoire. RTK rarefaction, the Chao1 estimator, and Recon v2.1 estimates of unobserved clonotypes were used to assess repertoire richness. TCRdb took over this immuneACCESS table, retaining in-frame rearrangements with V and J assigned. Such tables are incomplete; in checked studies, under half of the missing clones stem from an unresolved V gene, and the remainder is unexplained. V, J and clone size were drawn from that table, and D and trimming were deduced from the DNA. The sample has about 470,000 clones on record, more than 75% of them singletons. Jointly, the top ten make up approximately 13% of the sample.

Healthy HIV-negative adults with no recently reported acute infections or vaccinations were included as donors. Only Caucasian adults living in Nashville, Tennessee, USA were represented among the donors. In the unsorted samples, roughly 90 million PBMCs were counted, and genomic DNA was extracted using the QIAamp DNA Blood Mini kit. After blood collection by leukapheresis, PBMCs were isolated using Ficoll-Histopaque density gradient centrifugation and then cryopreserved in the vapor phase of liquid nitrogen. The TCR sequence derives from a woman aged 40 to 50 in good health. Some clones in this sample may be carry-over from other donors' samples. The sequence is built from TRBV7-3 and TRBJ2-7; the D gene cannot be named for sure. The sample taken for sequencing was PBMCs. CDR3 region: CASTVRVRSEQYF. The nucleotide sequence is TGTGCCAGCACAGTAAGGGTGCGGAGCGAGCAGTACTTC.